These 24 T cell receptor beta chains originate from one sample sequenced in a study of molecular identifiers for immune sequencing clone quantification. TCRdb used MiXCR to reprocess the PCR reads, holding one entry per CDR3 protein. Among some 650,000 distinct CDR3 sequences listed, around 20% were seen once. Sequenced input: naive CD8+ T cells from blood, with Jurkat cell RNA spiked in. Subset here: FACS-sorted CD8+CD4-CCR7+CD45RA+ naive T cells. The receptor source for this set is a human donor in good health. Some libraries in this study had Jurkat cell RNA spiked in.

The chain employs TRBV28 and TRBJ2-7; 9 nucleotides align to TRBD1. The CDR3 spans 15 residues. The V gene end was trimmed by 4 bases and the J gene end by 2 bases; junction bases not matched to a gene: 6. Per the germline V gene, CDR1 is MDHEN and CDR2 is SYDVKM. The CDR3 loop is CASSSGQGLPYEQYF. The CDR3 region has the DNA TGTGCCAGCAGTTCGGGACAGGGTCTCCCCTACGAGCAGTACTTC.

The J gene is TRBJ2-7, the V gene TRBV7-2, with D tentatively TRBD1 or TRBD2 (5 bases each). Trimming stripped 2 bases from V and 5 bases from J, with 19 bases between. CDR3 length: 16 amino acids. Germline V gives CDR1 SGHTA, CDR2 FQGNSA. The CDR3 loop is CASSLLGPLIRDEQYF. In DNA, the CDR3 is TGTGCCAGCAGCTTATTGGGACCCCTTATTCGGGACGAGCAGTACTTC.

In its sample, this clonotype was seen many times. The chain has TRBV2 and TRBJ1-1; no definite D call. Trimming removed 4 bases at V and 3 bases at J, with 12 bases between. The germline CDR1 and CDR2 sequences are SNHLY and FYNNEI. The CDR3 sequence is 14 residues long. CDR3 residues: CASSGWGLDTEAFF. The CDR3 DNA sequence: TGTGCCAGCAGTGGGTGGGGATTGGACACTGAAGCTTTCTTT.

In its sample, this clonotype was seen many times. The chain employs TRBV20-1 and TRBJ2-7; 7 nucleotides align to TRBD2. CDR3 length: 14 residues. The trim removed 6 bases at V and 2 bases at J, leaving 10 bases unmatched. The V gene's germline CDR1 is DFQATT and CDR2 SNEGSKA (reference sequence). The CDR3 loop reads CSAADRDYPYEQYF. The CDR3 DNA reads as TGCAGTGCGGCTGACCGGGACTACCCCTACGAGCAGTACTTC.

This clonotype was observed a few times. This CDR3 fails to terminate in the conserved phenylalanine or tryptophan, so it likely reflects a read error. The chain carries TRBV28 and TRBJ1-5, with a possible D match to TRBD1 (5 bases). Between the trimmed V and J ends, which lost 3 bases and 3 bases, there was a span of 15 bases. The V gene's germline CDR1 is MDHEN and CDR2 SYDVKM. The length of the CDR3 is 16 residues. CDR3 bases: TGTGCCAGCAGTTTGTTCAGGGAGGGCATCAATCAGCCCCAGCATTCT. Its translation: CASSLFREGINQPQHS.

This clonotype was observed at least ten times. J is TRBJ1-1 and V is TRBV3-1, with 8 bases lining up with TRBD1. Germline V gene lookup returns CDR1 LGHDT and CDR2 YNNKEL (reference sequence). The CDR3 covers 16 residues. V lost 3 bases and J lost 2; bases outside the gene matches: 8. The CDR3 is CASSQEGDRINTEAFF. The CDR3 DNA is TGTGCCAGCAGCCAGGAGGGGGACAGGATCAACACTGAAGCTTTCTTT.

This clonotype was observed a few times. The J gene is TRBJ2-3, the V gene TRBV4-1, with 8 bases lining up with TRBD2. CDR3 length: 17 residues. In germline, CDR1 is MGHRA, CDR2 YSYEKL. The ends lost 3 bases at V and 0 bases at J; junction bases unmatched: 8. The CDR3 here is CASSQTIAGSSTDTQYF. The CDR3 coding sequence is TGCGCCAGCAGCCAGACCATAGCGGGGTCTAGCACAGATACGCAGTATTTT.

This clonotype was found many times. V and J are TRBV7-6 and TRBJ1-3; D is unresolved. The CDR3 sequence is 14 residues long. Germline lookup yields CDR1 SGHVS and CDR2 FNYEAQ. The V gene lost 9 bases and the J gene lost 4 bases, with 16 bases spanning the gap. Written as DNA, the CDR3 is TGTGCCAGGCAAGGGTGTAGTTCGGGAAACACCATATATTTT. Its protein is CARQGCSSGNTIYF.

This clonotype appeared many times. The chain employs TRBV4-1 and TRBJ1-1; 7 bases line up with TRBD1. The CDR3 consists of 18 residues. CDR1 and CDR2 (germline): MGHRA, YSYEKL. The junction had 10 bases not matched to a gene; V was cut back by 0 bases and J by 0 bases. The CDR3 region has the DNA TGCGCCAGCAGCCAAGATCTCCACAGGGGCGAGATGAACACTGAAGCTTTCTTT. This codes for CASSQDLHRGEMNTEAFF.

This clonotype occurred once. Germline is not matched at one junction end, which may reflect a read error. This chain connects TRBV4-3 to TRBJ2-5; perhaps TRBD1 as D (6 bases). The CDR3 runs to 15 residues. Germline CDR1 reads LGHNA; CDR2 reads YSLEER. The CDR3 nucleotides are TGCGCCAGCAGCCAATCGAGGGGGATCCAAGAGACCCGGTACTTC. Protein sequence: CASSQSRGIQETRYF.

This clonotype came up a few times. This chain links TRBV7-9 with TRBJ1-5; TRBD1 is a possible D gene (5 bases). V dropped 3 bases and J dropped 3 bases, with 6 bases sitting between them. The CDR3 consists of 13 residues. Germline V gene data show CDR1 as SEHNR and CDR2 as FQNEAQ (reference sequence). CDR3 residues: CASSLGDNQPQHF. Written as DNA, the CDR3 is TGTGCCAGCAGCTTGGGGGACAATCAGCCCCAGCATTTT.

Remarks on this clonotype: A much bigger clone sits one base away, suggesting this may be a read error. V gene TRBV14 combines with J gene TRBJ2-5, with D possibly being TRBD1 (6 bases). The V end lost 1 base, the J end lost 4 bases, and 13 bases lay between the germline ends. This CDR3 has 15 amino acids. Germline CDR1 is SGHDN and CDR2 is FVKESK. The CDR3 coding sequence is TGTGCCAGCAGCCAAGGCAGGGGATTGAGAGAGACCCAGTACTTC. Translated: CASSQGRGLRETQYF.

This clonotype was seen ten or more times. The V call is TRBV14, the J call TRBJ2-5; TRBD2 agrees at 8 bases. The CDR3 runs to 17 residues. In germline, CDR1 is SGHDN, CDR2 FVKESK. Trimming cost V 1 base and J 4 bases; bases outside gene matches: 11. For the CDR3, the DNA is TGTGCCAGCAGCCAAGGCCCGGGACTAGGATTGTCAGAGACCCAGTACTTC. Amino acids: CASSQGPGLGLSETQYF.

This clonotype was detected only a few times. This rearrangement joins TRBV24-1 to TRBJ2-2, with D perhaps matching TRBD1 or TRBD2 (6 bases each). CDR3 length: 15 residues. From germline, CDR1 is KGHDR and CDR2 SFDVKD. V was trimmed by 6 bases and J by 6 bases, leaving 16 bases between them. The chain's CDR3 is CATSKTGAQAGELFF. DNA of the CDR3: TGTGCCACCAGTAAAACGGGGGCTCAGGCCGGGGAGCTGTTTTTT.

This clonotype was detected only a few times. The chain combines TRBV19 with TRBJ2-1; D remains ambiguous. The CDR3 covers 13 residues. Germline V gene sequence: CDR1 LNHDA, CDR2 SQIVND (reference sequence). The V end was cut by 4 bases, the J end by 7 bases, with 11 bases between. The CDR3 nucleotides are TGTGCCAGTAGTACCTCCTTGCTGAATGAGCAGTTCTTC. It translates to CASSTSLLNEQFF.

This clonotype was found a few times. The chain combines TRBV13 with TRBJ1-6; TRBD1 matches at 10 bases. The CDR3 spans 16 residues. The J segment lost 6 bases and the V segment lost 2 bases, leaving 4 bases of the junction unmatched. Germline V CDR1 and CDR2: PRHDT, FYEKMQ (reference sequence). The CDR3 loop reads CASSLNWDRGNSPLHF. DNA of the CDR3: TGTGCCAGCAGCTTAAACTGGGACAGGGGTAATTCACCCCTCCACTTT. The variable domain in full, with the rest retrieved from reference TRBV13 and TRBJ1-6, is AAGVIQSPRHLIKEKRETATLKCYPIPRHDTVYWYQQGPGQDPQFLISFYEKMQSDKGSIPDRFSAQQFSDYHSELNMSSLELGDSALYFCASSLNWDRGNSPLHFGNGTRLTVT.

This clonotype was recorded once. This chain connects TRBV7-3 to TRBJ2-1; 7 nucleotides match TRBD2. The germline CDR1 and CDR2 sequences are SGHTA and FQGTGA. J gave up 7 bases and V 4 bases, and 19 bases lay outside the gene matches. CDR3 size: 18 residues. The DNA of the CDR3 is TGTGCCAGCAGCTCCGAGGCCCCGGGACTACCTAAAGATAATGAGCAGTTCTTC. Translating gives CASSSEAPGLPKDNEQFF.

The chain links TRBV14 to TRBJ2-5; a possible D gene is TRBD2 (6 bases). The length of the CDR3 is 14 residues. V lost 1 base and J 7 bases, leaving 13 bases between the germline ends. Germline-derived CDR1 and CDR2 are SGHDN and FVKESK. The CDR3 coding sequence is TGTGCCAGCAGCCAAGCCGGGATGGAGGGGACCCAGTACTTC. It codes for CASSQAGMEGTQYF.

This clonotype was counted a single time. A much larger clone differs from this one at a single base, so this may be a read error. CDR3 sequence: CAGSPGGGETQYF. The CDR3, as DNA: TGTGCCGGCAGTCCCGGGGGTGGAGAGACCCAGTACTTC. The V gene is TRBV6-5, the J gene TRBJ2-5; tentative D call: TRBD2 (6 bases). CDR3 length equals 13 residues. Germline lookup yields CDR1 MNHEY and CDR2 SVGAGI.

With respect to this clonotype: This may come from a read error, since a much larger clone is one base off. The CDR3 DNA reads TGTGCCAGCAGTCTACCCGGGACACCCGATCAGCCCCAGCATTTT. This sequence encodes CASSLPGTPDQPQHF. This chain links TRBV28 with TRBJ1-5; tentatively, D is TRBD1 (6 bases). With 5 bases removed from V and 5 bases from J, the gap between germline ends came to 16 bases. The length of the CDR3 is 15 residues. Germline CDR1 MDHEN, CDR2 SYDVKM.

This clonotype was observed at least ten times. V gene TRBV6-6 combines with J gene TRBJ2-5; 8 bases align to TRBD1. From germline, CDR1 is MNHNY and CDR2 SVGAGI (reference sequence). This CDR3 region has 14 residues. The V segment lost 7 bases and the J segment 2 bases; nucleotides outside the gene matches: 6. DNA of the CDR3: TGTGCCAGCACCTTGACAGGGGCACAAGAGACCCAGTACTTC. Its translation is CASTLTGAQETQYF.

This clonotype was seen a few times. V gene TRBV20-1 combines with J gene TRBJ2-2; the D is unclear. This CDR3 has 12 amino acids. CDR1 and CDR2 (germline): DFQATT, SNEGSKA (reference sequence). Trimming pared 0 bases from V and 7 bases from J, leaving 6 bases between. CDR3 in amino acids: CSARDLGGELFF. Written as DNA, the CDR3 is TGCAGTGCTAGAGATCTGGGCGGGGAGCTGTTTTTT.

This clonotype was recorded at least ten times. V and J are TRBV2 and TRBJ1-5; TRBD1 matches 8 bases. The CDR3 extends over 16 amino acids. J lost 3 bases, V lost 0 bases, and 4 bases had no gene match. Germline V CDR1 and CDR2: SNHLY, FYNNEI. The CDR3 is CASSEAPGGYNQPQHF. The DNA for the CDR3 is TGTGCCAGCAGTGAAGCTCCAGGGGGCTACAATCAGCCCCAGCATTTT.

This clonotype was detected a few times. The V call is TRBV6-2 or TRBV6-3, the J call TRBJ2-1; 8 bases are a match to TRBD2. Germline V gene data show CDR1 as MNHEY and CDR2 as SVGEGT. V was pared by 10 bases and J by 12 bases, with 26 bases of the junction left unmatched. The CDR3 extends over 17 amino acids. The CDR3 DNA reads as TGTGCCACCAAAACAACGCTGGTAGCTGGCCCCGGGGGGGGGCAGTTCTTC. Translation gives CATKTTLVAGPGGGQFF.